One and the same sample provided the 22 T cell receptor beta chains below, sequenced in a study of shared clonotypes between healthy human individuals. Profiling relied on immunoSEQ multiplex PCR, and the TCRdb table lists in-frame clones only, not all of them. The sample includes around 2.1 million clones, under 95% of them seen just once. Naive CD8 cells lacked CD45RO, underwent positive selection for CCR7 and left out terminally differentiated effector memory CD45RA+ cells. Material for sequencing was naive CD8+ T cells from PBMCs. The receptor source for this set is a man aged 18-30 years in good health. Some clones in this sample may be carry-over from other donors' samples.

V usage is TRBV19 and J usage is TRBJ2-7; no clear D. Trimming pared 2 bases from V and 1 base from J, leaving 9 bases between. CDR1 is LNHDA, CDR2 SQIVND, per germline (reference sequence). This CDR3 comprises 14 residues. In nucleotides, the CDR3 is TGTGCCAGTAGTATAAAGGCAACATCCTACGAGCAGTACTTC. Protein product: CASSIKATSYEQYF.

The chain has TRBV29-1 and TRBJ1-1; D remains ambiguous. The CDR3 length is 8 residues. CDR1 is SQVTM and CDR2 is ANQGSEA in the germline V gene. The V end was cut by 5 bases, the J end by 8 bases, with 3 bases between. This CDR3 is CSVSEAFF. CDR3 coding DNA: TGCAGCGTTTCCGAAGCTTTCTTT.

The chain is built from TRBV19 and TRBJ2-7; 7 nucleotides align to TRBD1. The trim removed 3 bases at V and 6 bases at J, leaving 14 bases unmatched. CDR3 length: 16 residues. Germline V gene lookup returns CDR1 LNHDA and CDR2 SQIVND (reference sequence). The DNA for the CDR3 is TGTGCCAGTAGTATCTCCCATCGACAGGGATGGGGCGAGCAGTACTTC. Translating it yields CASSISHRQGWGEQYF.

The J gene is TRBJ2-7, the V gene TRBV5-1; no definite D call. This CDR3 has 15 residues. Deletions cut 1 base from V and 0 bases from J, with 11 bases between. Germline CDR1 reads SGHRS; CDR2 reads YFSETQ. The CDR3 protein is CASSLRTVSSYEQYF. The CDR3 DNA reads as TGCGCCAGCAGCTTGAGGACGGTGAGCTCCTACGAGCAGTACTTC.

The rearrangement uses TRBV29-1 and TRBJ2-1; no clear D gene. The CDR3 is 15 amino acids. V was shortened by 6 bases and J by 0 bases, with 15 bases between the two germline ends. Germline CDR1 reads SQVTM; CDR2 reads ANQGSEA. Here the CDR3 DNA reads TGCAGCGTCGCCTATCCGGAGAGCTCCTACAATGAGCAGTTCTTC. This codes for CSVAYPESSYNEQFF.

V usage is TRBV25-1 and J usage is TRBJ2-7; no definite D call. Germline V gene sequence: CDR1 MGHDK, CDR2 SYGVNS. The CDR3 is 13 amino acids. The V end lost 1 base, the J end lost 3 bases, and 7 bases lay between the germline ends. The CDR3 DNA follows: TGTGCCAGCAGTGAATGGTCGGGCTACGAGCAGTACTTC. This sequence encodes CASSEWSGYEQYF.

The J gene is TRBJ1-3, the V gene TRBV9, with D uncertain. Between the trimmed V and J ends, which lost 0 bases and 4 bases, there was a span of 17 bases. The germline gives CDR1 SGDLS, CDR2 YYNGEE. The length of the CDR3 is 17 residues. The CDR3 DNA follows: TGTGCCAGCAGCGTAGTTCCTGCGGGCACGATGGGAAACACCATATATTTT. Amino acid sequence: CASSVVPAGTMGNTIYF.

This clone was picked up one time. This sample also contains other DNA sequences that code for the same CDR3. This sequence joins TRBV27 and TRBJ1-5; D is perhaps TRBD1 (6 bases). The CDR3 contains 14 residues. V lost 3 bases, J lost 7 bases, and 13 bases lay in between. Germline-derived CDR1 and CDR2 are MNHEY and SMNVEV (reference sequence). This chain's CDR3 is CASSLQGSGQPQHF. In DNA, the CDR3 is TGTGCCAGCAGTTTGCAGGGGTCTGGACAGCCCCAGCATTTT.

This clone was recorded only once. The J gene is TRBJ2-1, the V gene TRBV9, with 12 bases that match TRBD2. The CDR3 has 16 residues. Germline V lookup: CDR1 SGDLS, CDR2 YYNGEE. J gave up 2 bases and V 3 bases, and 3 bases lay outside the gene matches. Written as DNA, the CDR3 is TGTGCCAGCAGCGACGGACTAGCGGGACCCTACAATGAGCAGTTCTTC. Translation gives CASSDGLAGPYNEQFF.

V and J are TRBV19 and TRBJ1-5; 10 nucleotides match TRBD1. Germline CDR1 and CDR2: LNHDA and SQIVND (reference sequence). The CDR3 is 16 residues long. V was clipped by 6 bases and J by 2 bases; unmatched bases: 7. The DNA for the CDR3 is TGTGCCAGTAGGGATGACAGGGGGCGACGCAATCAGCCCCAGCATTTT. Translation: CASRDDRGRRNQPQHF. The full variable domain, its missing parts supplied by reference TRBV19 and TRBJ1-5, is DGGITQSPKYLFRKEGQNVTLSCEQNLNHDAMYWYRQDPGQGLRLIYYSQIVNDFQKGDIAEGYSVSREKKESFPLTVTSAQKNPTAFYLCASRDDRGRRNQPQHFGDGTRLSIL.

As concerns this clone: The sample holds other DNA sequences that translate to the same CDR3. V and J are TRBV5-1 and TRBJ2-2; the D gene is possibly TRBD1 (5 bases). Per germline, CDR1 SGHRS and CDR2 YFSETQ. The CDR3 is made up of 13 amino acids. V was shortened by 2 bases and J by 3 bases, with 5 bases between the two germline ends. The CDR3 bases are TGCGCCAGCAGCTTAGGGGACACCGGGGAGCTGTTTTTT. Translated: CASSLGDTGELFF.

This chain uses TRBV28 with TRBJ1-3; D is undetermined. CDR1 is MDHEN, CDR2 SYDVKM, per germline. The V and J ends lost 3 bases and 1 base respectively, with 10 bases between them. This CDR3 region has 15 residues. CDR3 sequence reads: CASSFSRGSGNTIYF. For the CDR3, the DNA is TGTGCCAGCAGTTTTTCTCGGGGATCTGGAAACACCATATATTTT. The whole variable domain, filled in from reference TRBV28 and TRBJ1-3, reads DVKVTQSSRYLVKRTGEKVFLECVQDMDHENMFWYRQDPGLGLRLIYFSYDVKMKEKGDIPEGYSVSREKKERFSLILESASTNQTSMYLCASSFSRGSGNTIYFGEGSWLTVV.

This chain uses TRBV30 with TRBJ1-2; D call uncertain. V lost 4 bases, J lost 8 bases, and 14 bases lay in between. CDR1 and CDR2 from the germline V gene are GTSNPN and SVGIG (reference sequence). The CDR3 covers 12 residues. The CDR3 DNA reads as TGTGCCTGGATAAGTGGGATCGGCGGCTACACCTTC. Protein product: CAWISGIGGYTF.

The V gene is TRBV11-3, the J gene TRBJ2-1, with 13 positions matching TRBD2. V was clipped by 5 bases and J by 10 bases; unmatched bases: 14. The germline V gene has CDR1 SGHNT and CDR2 YENEEA. This CDR3 is 17 amino acids long. CDR3 DNA sequence: TGTGCCAGCAGCCGCGAGGTCGGACTAGCGGGAGTTGACGAGCAGTTCTTC. It specifies CASSREVGLAGVDEQFF.

Of note for this clone: The sample has other DNA sequences that encode this CDR3 too. V usage is TRBV5-1 and J usage is TRBJ1-2; D call uncertain. Germline CDR1 reads SGHRS; CDR2 reads YFSETQ. The CDR3 has 11 amino acids. Between the trimmed V and J ends, which lost 0 bases and 8 bases, there was a span of 5 bases. This CDR3 is CASSLGLGYTF. CDR3 coding DNA: TGCGCCAGCAGCTTGGGTCTCGGCTACACCTTC. The complete variable domain, with remaining parts taken from reference TRBV5-1 and TRBJ1-2, reads KAGVTQTPRYLIKTRGQQVTLSCSPISGHRSVSWYQQTPGQGLQFLFEYFSETQRNKGNFPGRFSGRQFSNSRSEMNVSTLELGDSALYLCASSLGLGYTFGSGTRLTVV.

CDR3 DNA: TGTGCCACCAGCATCCTAGACGGGACTAGCGAGAGATTCCCCTACAATGAGCAGTTCTTC. Translation: CATSILDGTSERFPYNEQFF. The chain joins TRBV15 to TRBJ2-1; the match to TRBD2 covers 10 bases. The CDR3 totals 20 residues. The junction had 17 bases not matched to a gene; V was cut back by 4 bases and J by 2 bases. CDR1 LNHNV and CDR2 YYDKDF come from the germline V gene (reference sequence). The full variable domain, its missing parts supplied by reference TRBV15 and TRBJ2-1, is DAMVIQNPRYQVTQFGKPVTLSCSQTLNHNVMYWYQQKSSQAPKLLFHYYDKDFNNEADTPDNFQSRRPNTSFCFLDIRSPGLGDTAMYLCATSILDGTSERFPYNEQFFGPGTRLTVL.

The CDR3 DNA is TGTGCCAGTAGCCCTTCGGGCAGGTATTTCGTGGACACTGAAGCTTTCTTT. This codes for CASSPSGRYFVDTEAFF. The V and J genes are TRBV19 and TRBJ1-1; D not certain. The CDR3 is 17 amino acids. CDR1 LNHDA and CDR2 SQIVND come from the germline V gene (reference sequence). The ends were cut back, 6 bases at V and 3 bases at J, with 23 bases in the middle.

V gene TRBV11-3 combines with J gene TRBJ2-2; 10 bases are shared with TRBD2. Germline CDR1 is SGHNT and CDR2 is YENEEA. CDR3 length: 15 residues. V trimming: 6 bases; J trimming: 4 bases; junction bases outside the gene matches: 5. This chain's CDR3 is CASRPAGGPTGELFF. CDR3 sequence (DNA): TGTGCCAGCAGACCAGCGGGAGGGCCCACCGGGGAGCTGTTTTTT.

This clone was found once. The genes are TRBV7-6 and TRBJ2-7; D possibly corresponds to TRBD2 (5 bases). V dropped 3 bases and J dropped 0 bases, with 18 bases sitting between them. The CDR3 consists of 17 residues. CDR1 and CDR2 (germline): SGHVS, FNYEAQ. CDR3 sequence: CASSFSASRESSYEQYF. The DNA of the CDR3 is TGTGCCAGCAGCTTCTCCGCCTCGAGGGAGAGCTCCTACGAGCAGTACTTC. Combining the CDR3 with reference TRBV7-6 and TRBJ2-7 gives the whole variable domain GAGVSQSPRYKVTKRGQDVALRCDPISGHVSLYWYRQALGQGPEFLTYFNYEAQQDKSGLPNDRFSAERPEGSISTLTIQRTEQRDSAMYRCASSFSASRESSYEQYFGPGTRLTVT.

On this clone itself: Other nucleotide sequences from this sample produce the same CDR3. This rearrangement joins TRBV7-8 to TRBJ2-2; no reliable D call. The CDR3 has 12 residues. The V gene lost 5 bases and the J gene lost 6 bases, with 7 bases spanning the gap. The germline V gene encodes CDR1 SGHVS and CDR2 FQNEAQ. DNA for the CDR3: TGTGCCAGCAGCCCAGGCTCCGGGGAGCTGTTTTTT. Its translation is CASSPGSGELFF.

The chain employs TRBV28 and TRBJ2-7; 9 nucleotides line up with TRBD2. Germline V gives CDR1 MDHEN, CDR2 SYDVKM. The CDR3 runs to 16 residues. Trimming cost V 5 bases and J 3 bases; bases outside gene matches: 11. The CDR3 DNA sequence: TGTGCCAGCAGTCCCTGGGGTAGCGGGGGACTCTACGAGCAGTACTTC. It translates to CASSPWGSGGLYEQYF.

The chain recombines TRBV28 with TRBJ2-3; the D gene is possibly TRBD2 (5 bases). Trimming cost V 6 bases and J 10 bases, with 20 bases left between them. CDR3 length equals 14 residues. Germline V CDR1 and CDR2: MDHEN, SYDVKM. The CDR3 loop is CASSLDPSLIAQYF. CDR3 sequence (DNA): TGTGCCAGCAGCCTAGACCCTAGCTTGATCGCGCAGTATTTT.